This entry is about one T cell receptor beta chain. Its cognate antigen is unknown. This CDR3 contains 15 residues. V lost 3 bases, J lost 4 bases, and 4 bases stayed unmatched. Germline V gene sequence: CDR1 SGHNT, CDR2 YYREEE (reference sequence). This record comes from a study of T cells in narcolepsy. Overall study context: Healthy controls were enrolled alongside patients with narcolepsy type 1 or type 2. Study outcomes and limitations: Comparing one patient's CSF and blood CD4+ clonotypes highlighted HCRT- and TRIB2-specific autoreactive clonotypes. Autoreactive clonotypes reportedly recurred in blood of same and different patients, not controls.

Sequencing used immunoSEQ multiplex PCR; TCRdb keeps in-frame clones, though not all of them. The repertoire holds tens of thousands of clones, with roughly 88% as singletons. This sequence was found in a human donor with narcolepsy. The chain combines TRBV5-4 with TRBJ2-7, with 13 bases fitting TRBD2. The sample was CD45RA- memory CD4+ T cells from PBMCs. CDR3: CASSSGLAGVYEQYF. The CDR3 region has the DNA TGTGCCAGCAGCTCAGGACTAGCGGGAGTTTACGAGCAGTACTTC.